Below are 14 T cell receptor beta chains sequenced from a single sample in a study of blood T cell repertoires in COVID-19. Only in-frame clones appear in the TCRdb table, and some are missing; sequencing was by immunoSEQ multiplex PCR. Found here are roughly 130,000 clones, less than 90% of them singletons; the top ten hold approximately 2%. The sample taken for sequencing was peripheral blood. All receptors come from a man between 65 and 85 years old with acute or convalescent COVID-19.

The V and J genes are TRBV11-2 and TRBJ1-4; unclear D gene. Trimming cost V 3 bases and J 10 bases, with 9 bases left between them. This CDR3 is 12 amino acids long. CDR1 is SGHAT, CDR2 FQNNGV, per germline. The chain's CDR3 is CASSFEGRKLFF. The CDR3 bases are TGTGCCAGCAGCTTTGAGGGAAGAAAACTGTTTTTT.

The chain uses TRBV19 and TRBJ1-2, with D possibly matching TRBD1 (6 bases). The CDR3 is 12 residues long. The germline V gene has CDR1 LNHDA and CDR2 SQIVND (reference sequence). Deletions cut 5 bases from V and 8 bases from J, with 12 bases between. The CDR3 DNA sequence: TGTGCCAGTAGTCTCGAGGGGGTAGGCTACACCTTC. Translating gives CASSLEGVGYTF.

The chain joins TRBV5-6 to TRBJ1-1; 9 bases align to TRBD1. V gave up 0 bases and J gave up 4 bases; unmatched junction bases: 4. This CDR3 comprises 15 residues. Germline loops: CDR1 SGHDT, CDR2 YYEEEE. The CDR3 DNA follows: TGTGCCAGCAGCTTGGTGGCGGACAGGGGCACTGAAGCTTTCTTT. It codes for CASSLVADRGTEAFF. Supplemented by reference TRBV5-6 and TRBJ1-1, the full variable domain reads DAGVTQSPTHLIKTRGQQVTLRCSPKSGHDTVSWYQQALGQGPQFIFQYYEEEERQRGNFPDRFSGHQFPNYSSELNVNALLLGDSALYLCASSLVADRGTEAFFGQGTRLTVV.

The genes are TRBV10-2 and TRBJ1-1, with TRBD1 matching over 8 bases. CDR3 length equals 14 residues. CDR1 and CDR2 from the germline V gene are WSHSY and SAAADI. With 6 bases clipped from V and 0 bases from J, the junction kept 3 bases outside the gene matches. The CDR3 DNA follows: TGCGCCAGCAGGGACAGGGCCATGAACACTGAAGCTTTCTTT. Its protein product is CASRDRAMNTEAFF.

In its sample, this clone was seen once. CDR3: CASSYSSGTGNTIYF. The CDR3 DNA reads as TGTGCCAGCAGTTACTCATCAGGAACTGGAAACACCATATATTTT. This rearrangement joins TRBV6-5 to TRBJ1-3; D gene unclear. Trimming cost V 0 bases and J 2 bases, with 8 bases left between them. Germline CDR1 is MNHEY and CDR2 is SVGAGI. This CDR3 contains 15 residues.

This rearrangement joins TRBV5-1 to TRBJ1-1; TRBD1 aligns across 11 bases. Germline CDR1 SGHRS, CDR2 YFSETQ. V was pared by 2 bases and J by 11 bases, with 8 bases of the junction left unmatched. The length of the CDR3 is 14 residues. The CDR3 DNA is TGCGCCAGCAGCTTAGGACAGGGGGCCTCCGGGGCTTTCTTT. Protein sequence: CASSLGQGASGAFF.

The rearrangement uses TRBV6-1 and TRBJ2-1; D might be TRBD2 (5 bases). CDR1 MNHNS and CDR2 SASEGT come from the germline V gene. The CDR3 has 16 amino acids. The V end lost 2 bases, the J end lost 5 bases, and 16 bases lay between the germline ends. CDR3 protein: CASSEFVKSGNNEQFF. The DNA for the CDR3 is TGTGCCAGCAGTGAATTCGTGAAGTCGGGGAACAATGAGCAGTTCTTC.

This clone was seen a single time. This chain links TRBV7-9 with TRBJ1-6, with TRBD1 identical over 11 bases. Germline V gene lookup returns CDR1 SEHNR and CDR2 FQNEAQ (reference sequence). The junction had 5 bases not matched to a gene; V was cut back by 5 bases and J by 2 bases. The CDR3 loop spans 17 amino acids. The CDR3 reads CASSAGQGGTYNSPLHF. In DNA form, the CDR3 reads TGTGCCAGCAGCGCGGGACAGGGGGGAACCTATAATTCACCCCTCCACTTT.

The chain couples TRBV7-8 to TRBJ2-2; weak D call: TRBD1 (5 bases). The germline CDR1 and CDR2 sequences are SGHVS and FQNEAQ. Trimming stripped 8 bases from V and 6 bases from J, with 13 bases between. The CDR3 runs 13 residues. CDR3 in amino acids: CASRETDPGELFF. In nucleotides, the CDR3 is TGTGCCAGCCGCGAGACAGATCCCGGGGAGCTGTTTTTT.

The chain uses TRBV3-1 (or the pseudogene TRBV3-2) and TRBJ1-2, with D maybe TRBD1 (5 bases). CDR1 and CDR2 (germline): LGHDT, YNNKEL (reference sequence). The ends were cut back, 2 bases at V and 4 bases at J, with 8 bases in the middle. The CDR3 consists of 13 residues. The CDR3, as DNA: TGTGCCAGCAGCCAACAGGGTACCTATGGCTACACCTTC. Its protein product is CASSQQGTYGYTF.

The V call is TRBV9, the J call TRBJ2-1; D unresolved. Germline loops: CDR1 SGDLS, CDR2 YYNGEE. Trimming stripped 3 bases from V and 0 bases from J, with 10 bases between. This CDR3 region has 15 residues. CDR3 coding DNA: TGTGCCAGCAGCGCGCGTCTAAGCTCCTACAATGAGCAGTTCTTC. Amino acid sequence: CASSARLSSYNEQFF.

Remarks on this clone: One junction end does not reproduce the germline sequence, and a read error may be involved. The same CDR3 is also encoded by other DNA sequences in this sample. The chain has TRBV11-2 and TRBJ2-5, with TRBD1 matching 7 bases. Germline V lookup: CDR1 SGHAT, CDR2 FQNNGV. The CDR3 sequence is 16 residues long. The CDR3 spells CASSLHGAGGQETQYF. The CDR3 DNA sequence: TGCGCCAGCAGCCTTCACGGAGCAGGGGGCCAAGAGACCCAGTACTTC. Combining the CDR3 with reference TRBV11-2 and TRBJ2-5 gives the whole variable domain EAGVAQSPRYKIIEKRQSVAFWCNPISGHATLYWYQQILGQGPKLLIQFQNNGVVDDSQLPKDRFSAERLKGVDSTLKIQPAKLEDSAVYLCASSLHGAGGQETQYFGPGTRLLVL.

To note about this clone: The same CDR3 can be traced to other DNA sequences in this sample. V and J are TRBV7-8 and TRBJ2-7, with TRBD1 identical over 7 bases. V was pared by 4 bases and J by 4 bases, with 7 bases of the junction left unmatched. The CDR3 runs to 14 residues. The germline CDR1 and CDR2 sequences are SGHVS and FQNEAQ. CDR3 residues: CASSSSTGAYEQYF. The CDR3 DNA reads TGTGCCAGCAGCTCGTCCACAGGGGCTTACGAGCAGTACTTC.

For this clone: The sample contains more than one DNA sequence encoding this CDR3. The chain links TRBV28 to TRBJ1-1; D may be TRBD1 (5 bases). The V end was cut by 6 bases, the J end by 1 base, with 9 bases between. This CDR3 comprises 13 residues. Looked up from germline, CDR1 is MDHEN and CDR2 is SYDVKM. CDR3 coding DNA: TGTGCCAGCAGCCCTCAGGGGAACACTGAAGCTTTCTTT. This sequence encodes CASSPQGNTEAFF. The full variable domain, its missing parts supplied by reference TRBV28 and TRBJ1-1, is DVKVTQSSRYLVKRTGEKVFLECVQDMDHENMFWYRQDPGLGLRLIYFSYDVKMKEKGDIPEGYSVSREKKERFSLILESASTNQTSMYLCASSPQGNTEAFFGQGTRLTVV.